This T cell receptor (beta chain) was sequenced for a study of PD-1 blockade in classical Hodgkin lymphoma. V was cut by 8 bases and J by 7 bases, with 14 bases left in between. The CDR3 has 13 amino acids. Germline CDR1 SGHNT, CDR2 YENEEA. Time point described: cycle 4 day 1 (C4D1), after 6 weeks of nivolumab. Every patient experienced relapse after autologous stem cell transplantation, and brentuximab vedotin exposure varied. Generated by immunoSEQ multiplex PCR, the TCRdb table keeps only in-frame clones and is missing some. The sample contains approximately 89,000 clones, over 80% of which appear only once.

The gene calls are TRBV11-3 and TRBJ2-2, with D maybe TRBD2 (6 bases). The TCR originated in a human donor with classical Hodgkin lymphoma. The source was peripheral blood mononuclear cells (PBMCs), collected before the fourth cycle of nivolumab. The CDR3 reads CASGGLPGGELFF. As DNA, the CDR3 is TGTGCCAGCGGAGGGTTGCCGGGCGGGGAGCTGTTTTTT.